This is a list of T cell receptor beta chains from one sample in a study of early T cells in non-severe SARS-CoV-2 infection. TCRdb re-called the 5' RACE reads with MiXCR, one entry per CDR3 protein. The sample has 52,000 or so distinct CDR3 sequences; about 6.1% are singletons. The starting material was whole blood, obtained at baseline. These receptors were taken from an adult who was a healthcare worker with PCR-confirmed SARS-CoV-2 infection or an uninfected control (not recorded which). Both conserved end residues are part of each CDR3. D genes are given only for firm matches. Clone size, where shown, is once, few, many, or a class for clones that have expanded.

J	length	size	V	D	CDR3	DNA
TRBJ2-2	16	few	TRBV29-1	TRBD1	CSVIPRDSFNTGELFF	TGCAGCGTAATACCCCGGGACAGCTTTAACACCGGGGAGCTGTTTTTT
TRBJ1-2	15	.	TRBV7-2	.	CASTGTETKGGGYTF	TGTGCCAGCACCGGAACAGAAACCAAGGGCGGTGGCTACACCTTC
TRBJ2-6	14	many	TRBV10-3	.	CAISDRAGANVLTF	TGTGCCATCAGTGACAGGGCTGGGGCCAACGTCCTGACTTTC
TRBJ2-5	15	many	TRBV5-4	TRBD2	CASSSKAGGVETQYF	TGTGCCAGCAGCTCAAAAGCGGGGGGAGTGGAGACCCAGTACTTC
TRBJ2-2	15	many	TRBV7-2	.	CASSVTGPSAGELFF	TGTGCCAGCAGCGTTACTGGACCCTCGGCCGGGGAGCTGTTTTTT
TRBJ1-3	13	.	TRBV12-3/TRBV12-4	.	CASSSRAYGTIYF	TGTGCCAGCAGTTCCAGGGCCTACGGGACCATATATTTT
TRBJ1-2	16	many	TRBV3-1	.	CASSQDLAYGVYGYTF	TGTGCCAGCAGCCAAGATCTGGCATATGGTGTCTATGGCTACACCTTC
TRBJ2-1	13	many	TRBV20-1	TRBD2	CSLSGGLYNEQFF	TGCAGCCTAAGCGGGGGGCTCTACAATGAGCAGTTCTTC
TRBJ1-5	13	many	TRBV20-1	.	CSARAPDDQPQHF	TGCAGTGCTAGAGCCCCGGATGATCAGCCCCAGCATTTT
TRBJ2-7	16	.	TRBV7-9	TRBD2	CASSFSRGGLYYEQYF	TGTGCCAGCAGCTTTTCGCGGGGGGGACTCTACTACGAGCAGTACTTC
TRBJ2-4	15	few	TRBV7-2	TRBD1	CASSLRGPAKNIQYF	TGTGCCAGCAGCTTGAGGGGGCCAGCCAAAAACATTCAGTACTTC
TRBJ2-2	14	few	TRBV29-1	.	CSASPDRNTGELFF	TGCAGCGCCTCCCCGGACAGGAACACCGGGGAGCTGTTTTTT
TRBJ2-5	16	few	TRBV5-1	.	CASSRGPSTAQETQYF	TGCGCCAGCAGCAGGGGACCCTCAACGGCACAAGAGACCCAGTACTTC
TRBJ2-2	17	many	TRBV6-2/TRBV6-3	.	CASSSPGLSGWTGELFF	TGTGCCAGCAGTTCCCCAGGGCTCTCAGGCTGGACCGGGGAGCTGTTTTTT
TRBJ1-2	16	many	TRBV19	.	CASEAGNSPINYGYTF	TGTGCCAGTGAGGCAGGCAATTCTCCGATTAACTATGGCTACACCTTC
TRBJ1-2	13	many	TRBV6-6	.	CASSYSIANGYTF	TGTGCCAGCAGTTACTCAATAGCTAATGGCTACACCTTC
TRBJ1-5	17	many	TRBV15	.	CATSRRRPAESNQPQHF	TGTGCCACCAGCCGCCGGAGGCCGGCGGAGAGCAATCAGCCCCAGCATTTT
TRBJ2-1	13	.	TRBV30	.	CAWSGALYNEQFF	TGTGCCTGGAGTGGGGCTCTTTACAATGAGCAGTTCTTC
TRBJ2-3	16	.	TRBV20-1	TRBD2	CSAWGTSGLSTDTQYF	TGCAGTGCTTGGGGGACTAGCGGCTTAAGCACAGATACGCAGTATTTT
TRBJ2-3	14	.	TRBV12-3/TRBV12-4	TRBD1	CASSTQGRTDTQYF	TGTGCCAGCAGTACACAGGGGCGCACAGATACGCAGTATTTT
TRBJ2-3	13	many	TRBV5-4	.	CASSLSLFDTQYF	TGTGCCAGCAGCTTGTCTCTCTTCGATACGCAGTATTTT
TRBJ2-5	14	few	TRBV30	.	CAWSELRDLETQYF	TGTGCCTGGAGCGAACTCAGGGACTTAGAGACCCAGTACTTC